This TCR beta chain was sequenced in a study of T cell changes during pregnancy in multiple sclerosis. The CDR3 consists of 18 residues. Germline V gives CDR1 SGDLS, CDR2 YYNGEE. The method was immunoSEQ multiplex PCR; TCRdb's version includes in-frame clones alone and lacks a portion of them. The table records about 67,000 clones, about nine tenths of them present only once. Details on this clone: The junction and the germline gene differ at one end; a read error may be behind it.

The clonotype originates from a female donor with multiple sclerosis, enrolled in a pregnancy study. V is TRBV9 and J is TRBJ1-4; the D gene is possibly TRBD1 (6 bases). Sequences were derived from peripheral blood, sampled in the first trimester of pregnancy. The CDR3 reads CASSVAEWGGTTDEKLFF. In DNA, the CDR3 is TGTGCCAGCAGCGTAGCTGAATGGGGTGGGACAACTGATGAAAAACTGTTTTTT.